This TCR beta chain was profiled in a study of blood T cells in healthy people across ages. The use of a sample-barcoded 5' primer and a J-beta primer mix characterized a second PCR of 7 to 11 cycles. TCRdb re-called the 5' RACE reads with MiXCR, one entry per CDR3 protein. The table lists 1.5 million to 1.9 million distinct CDR3 sequences, roughly 43% of them singletons. The junction had 9 bases not matched to a gene; V was cut back by 1 base and J by 2 bases. The length of the CDR3 is 16 residues. CDR1 is DFQATT, CDR2 SNEGSKA, per germline (reference sequence). This clonotype was counted a few times.

This chain links TRBV20-1 with TRBJ2-7; 9 positions match TRBD2. The material sequenced was blood. This clonotype was sampled from a woman aged 18-35 years in good health. The CDR3 protein is CSARALPGLAAYEQYF. CDR3 DNA sequence: TGCAGTGCTAGAGCCCTTCCGGGACTAGCAGCCTACGAGCAGTACTTC.